Included here is one T cell receptor beta chain sequence, with context. Clones were read by immunoSEQ multiplex PCR, and TCRdb kept only the in-frame ones, dropping some. This sample has tens of thousands of clones; roughly 92% occur once, and the top ten carry approximately 0.37%. Trimming at V came to 2 bases and at J to 7 bases, leaving 20 bases not matched to a gene. This CDR3 spans 19 amino acids. The germline V gene encodes CDR1 LNHNV and CDR2 YYDKDF (reference sequence). This record comes from a study of technical replicates of blood from four donors. The TCR originated in a human donor in good health. The chain joins TRBV15 to TRBJ1-5; TRBD1 matches 7 bases. The sample was T cells isolated from PBMCs. Here the CDR3 DNA reads TGTGCCACCAGCAGAACCGTTTTAATATACCGGGACAGCCACCAGCCCCAGCATTTT. Translating gives CATSRTVLIYRDSHQPQHF.